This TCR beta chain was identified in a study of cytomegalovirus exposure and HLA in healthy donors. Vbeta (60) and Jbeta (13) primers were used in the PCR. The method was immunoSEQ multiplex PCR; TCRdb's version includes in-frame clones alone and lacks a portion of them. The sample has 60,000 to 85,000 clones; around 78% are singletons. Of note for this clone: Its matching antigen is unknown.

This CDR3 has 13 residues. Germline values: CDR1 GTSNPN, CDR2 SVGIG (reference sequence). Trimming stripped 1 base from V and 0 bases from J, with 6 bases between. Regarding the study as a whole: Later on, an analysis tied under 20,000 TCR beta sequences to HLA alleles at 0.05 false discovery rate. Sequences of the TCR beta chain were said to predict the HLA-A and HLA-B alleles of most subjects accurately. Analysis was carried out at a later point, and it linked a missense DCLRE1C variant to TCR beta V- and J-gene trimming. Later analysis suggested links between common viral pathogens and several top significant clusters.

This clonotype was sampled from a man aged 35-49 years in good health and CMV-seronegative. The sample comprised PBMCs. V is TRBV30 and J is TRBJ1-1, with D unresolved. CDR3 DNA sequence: TGTGCCTGGAGTGAACTGATGAACACTGAAGCTTTCTTT. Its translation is CAWSELMNTEAFF.